Shown below are 5 T cell receptor beta chains from a single sample sequenced in a study of OX40 agonist ivuxolimab in advanced cancers. Some clones are missing from TCRdb's copy, which holds only in-frame ones; the method was immunoSEQ multiplex PCR. This table has more than 70,000 clones, about 85% appearing once. The sample here was CD4+ or CD8+ T cells sorted from blood, taken in a trial of the OX40 agonist ivuxolimab. The source is an adult with an advanced solid tumor such as melanoma, head and neck, liver or kidney cancer.

This clone has just one count. The genes are TRBV7-8 and TRBJ1-6; D remains ambiguous. Germline V gene lookup returns CDR1 SGHVS and CDR2 FQNEAQ. This CDR3 spans 14 amino acids. Between the trimmed V and J ends, which lost 4 bases and 9 bases, there was a span of 13 bases. The CDR3 region is CASSSYMDLSPLHF. In nucleotides, the CDR3 is TGTGCCAGCAGCTCTTACATGGATCTTTCACCCCTCCACTTT.

This chain uses TRBV5-4 with TRBJ2-5, with 12 bases lining up with TRBD1. Trimming at V came to 5 bases and at J to 5 bases, leaving 16 bases not matched to a gene. The CDR3 is 18 residues long. Germline V gene lookup returns CDR1 SGHNT and CDR2 YYREEE (reference sequence). The CDR3 nucleotides are TGTGCCAGCAGTACCGGGACAGGGGGCGCGGGTTATCGGGAGACCCAGTACTTC. Its protein is CASSTGTGGAGYRETQYF.

The rearrangement joins TRBV5-6 to TRBJ2-3; 7 nucleotides match TRBD2. The germline gives CDR1 SGHDT, CDR2 YYEEEE. Trimming took 4 bases from V and 1 from J; bases not matched to a gene: 3. The CDR3 contains 14 residues. CDR3 protein: CASSPRGGTDTQYF. The CDR3 region has the DNA TGTGCCAGCAGCCCTCGGGGGGGCACAGATACGCAGTATTTT.

The V gene is TRBV28, the J gene TRBJ2-1, with 10 positions matching TRBD2. The CDR3 has 16 residues. Germline CDR1 MDHEN, CDR2 SYDVKM. With 4 bases clipped from V and 4 bases from J, the junction kept 7 bases outside the gene matches. In DNA form, the CDR3 reads TGTGCCAGCAGTTCGACTCCTAGCGGGGGTTACAATGAGCAGTTCTTC. Its translation: CASSSTPSGGYNEQFF.

Of note for this clone: The identical CDR3 is also encoded by other nucleotide sequences in the sample. DNA of the CDR3: TGTGCCAGCTCCTGGGACACGAGCTCTGGAAACACCATATATTTT. Its protein product is CASSWDTSSGNTIYF. V gene TRBV18 combines with J gene TRBJ1-3, with D possibly being TRBD1 (6 bases). Germline V CDR1 and CDR2: KGHSH, LQKENI. V was cut by 6 bases and J by 0 bases, with 12 bases left in between. The CDR3 is 15 amino acids.